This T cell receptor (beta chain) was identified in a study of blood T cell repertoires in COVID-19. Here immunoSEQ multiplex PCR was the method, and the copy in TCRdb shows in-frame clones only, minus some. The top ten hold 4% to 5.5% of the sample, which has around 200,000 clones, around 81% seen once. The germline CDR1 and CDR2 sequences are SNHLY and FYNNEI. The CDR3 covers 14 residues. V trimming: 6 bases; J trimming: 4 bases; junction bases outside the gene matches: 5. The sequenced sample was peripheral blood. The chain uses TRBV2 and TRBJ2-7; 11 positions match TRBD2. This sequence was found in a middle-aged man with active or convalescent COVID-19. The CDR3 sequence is CASSPTSGVYEQYF. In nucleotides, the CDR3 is TGTGCCAGCAGCCCGACTAGCGGGGTTTACGAGCAGTACTTC.